These 8 T cell receptor beta chains came from one sample sequenced in a study of TIL therapy for anti-PD-1-resistant metastatic lung cancer. Sequencing used immunoSEQ v3. This table comes from immunoSEQ multiplex PCR, and its TCRdb copy is limited to in-frame clones, with some not included. Here the sample spans just over 20,000 clones, around 81% being singletons. Regarding time point: pre-treatment sample, taken before nivolumab and TIL therapy. This specimen consisted of blood, obtained at baseline. Source of these receptors: a person between 30 and 79 years old with non-small cell lung cancer.

This rearrangement joins TRBV9 to TRBJ1-2, with 8 bases lining up with TRBD1. From germline, CDR1 is SGDLS and CDR2 YYNGEE. This CDR3 has 15 residues. With 3 bases clipped from V and 2 bases from J, the junction kept 6 bases outside the gene matches. The CDR3 protein is CASSGGGQGNYGYTF. The CDR3 nucleotides are TGTGCCAGCAGCGGAGGAGGACAGGGCAACTATGGCTACACCTTC. Based on the CDR3 plus reference TRBV9 and TRBJ1-2, the full variable domain is DSGVTQTPKHLITATGQRVTLRCSPRSGDLSVYWYQQSLDQGLQFLIQYYNGEERAKGNILERFSAQQFPDLHSELNLSSLELGDSALYFCASSGGGQGNYGYTFGSGTRLTVV.

This clone rates as medium-sized (0.01 to 0.1%). The rearrangement joins TRBV5-1 to TRBJ1-1; D not certain. The germline gives CDR1 SGHRS, CDR2 YFSETQ. V was pared by 1 base and J by 1 base, with 8 bases between. The CDR3 consists of 14 residues. CDR3 amino acids: CASSLSAANTEAFF. In nucleotides, the CDR3 is TGCGCCAGCAGCTTGTCGGCAGCGAACACTGAAGCTTTCTTT.

J is TRBJ1-4 and V is TRBV19; TRBD1 agrees at 10 bases. V was clipped by 9 bases and J by 8 bases; unmatched bases: 18. CDR3 size: 17 residues. CDR1 and CDR2 (germline): LNHDA, SQIVND (reference sequence). In DNA, the CDR3 is TGTGCCAGCCGATTTTTAAGACAGGGGGCTGTAGAGGAAAAACTGTTTTTT. It is translated as CASRFLRQGAVEEKLFF.

J is TRBJ1-5 and V is TRBV19; TRBD1 matches at 8 bases. With 9 bases clipped from V and 7 bases from J, the junction kept 11 bases outside the gene matches. Germline lookup yields CDR1 LNHDA and CDR2 SQIVND (reference sequence). CDR3 size: 14 residues. The CDR3 loop reads CASRTRQGTQPQHF. The CDR3 nucleotides are TGTGCCAGCCGTACCCGACAGGGGACCCAGCCCCAGCATTTT.

The chain is built from TRBV5-4 and TRBJ2-7; 7 bases are a match to TRBD1. J lost 1 base, V lost 4 bases, and 8 bases had no gene match. Germline CDR1 SGHNT, CDR2 YYREEE (reference sequence). The CDR3 covers 15 residues. The CDR3 here is CASSITGVGSYEQYF. The CDR3 DNA follows: TGTGCCAGCAGCATAACAGGGGTGGGATCCTACGAGCAGTACTTC.

This chain connects TRBV2 to TRBJ2-5; TRBD1 might be the D (5 bases). The CDR3 contains 13 residues. V shed 7 bases and J shed 5 bases, with 14 bases lying between them. Germline lookup yields CDR1 SNHLY and CDR2 FYNNEI. CDR3 in DNA: TGTGCCAGCAAAGGGGCGTTCCTGGAGACCCAGTACTTC. Its translation: CASKGAFLETQYF. The full variable domain, in which reference TRBV2 and TRBJ2-5 provide the parts outside the CDR3, is EPEVTQTPSHQVTQMGQEVILRCVPISNHLYFYWYRQILGQKVEFLVSFYNNEISEKSEIFDDQFSVERPDGSNFTLKIRSTKLEDSAMYFCASKGAFLETQYFGPGTRLLVL.

The rearrangement links TRBV5-1 to TRBJ2-3; 9 bases map to TRBD1. The germline CDR1 and CDR2 sequences are SGHRS and YFSETQ. This CDR3 is built from 14 residues. J gave up 2 bases and V 7 bases, and 5 bases lay outside the gene matches. The CDR3 nucleotides are TGCGCCAGCTCGACAGGGGGTTACACAGATACGCAGTATTTT. Translating gives CASSTGGYTDTQYF.

The chain employs TRBV2 and TRBJ2-7, with 8 bases matching TRBD1. CDR1 SNHLY and CDR2 FYNNEI come from the germline V gene. V was pared by 5 bases and J by 0 bases, with 6 bases of the junction left unmatched. The CDR3 spans 15 residues. The CDR3 DNA reads as TGTGCCAGCAGTTCCCGGGACAGGAGCTCCTACGAGCAGTACTTC. This translates into CASSSRDRSSYEQYF.